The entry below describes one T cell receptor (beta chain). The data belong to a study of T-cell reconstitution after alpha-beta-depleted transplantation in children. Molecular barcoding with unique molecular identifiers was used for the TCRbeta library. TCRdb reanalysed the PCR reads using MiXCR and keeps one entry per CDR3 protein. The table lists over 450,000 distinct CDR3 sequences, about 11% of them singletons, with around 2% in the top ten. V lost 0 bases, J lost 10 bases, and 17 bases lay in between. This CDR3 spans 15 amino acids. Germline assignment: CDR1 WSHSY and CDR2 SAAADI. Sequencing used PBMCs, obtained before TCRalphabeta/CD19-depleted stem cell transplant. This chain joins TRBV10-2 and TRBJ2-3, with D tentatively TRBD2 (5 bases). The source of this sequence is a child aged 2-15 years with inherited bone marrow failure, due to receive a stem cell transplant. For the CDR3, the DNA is TGCGCCAGCAGTGAGTCGACGTCCGGGATTGATGCGCAGTATTTT. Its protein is CASSESTSGIDAQYF.